This T cell receptor beta chain was recovered during a study of OX40 agonist ivuxolimab in advanced cancers. Turning to the study itself: Participants averaged approximately 61 years of age (range about 23 to 90) and were around 83% male.

A few counts support this clone. Its antigen is not identified. This table comes from immunoSEQ multiplex PCR, and its TCRdb copy is limited to in-frame clones, with some not included. Of roughly 70,000 clones in the sample, roughly 80% were seen once. Germline values: CDR1 MNHEY, CDR2 SVGAGI. The V gene lost 4 bases and the J gene lost 4 bases, with 8 bases spanning the gap. The CDR3 runs 13 residues. Study-level results: Clonal expansion from baseline to week 6 occurred in both CD4+ and CD8+ T cells. The antigen specificity of the peripheral T cells (those that were expanded) was not determined. Expanded clones tended on average to be more numerous among CD8+ T cells than CD4+.

The chain carries TRBV6-5 and TRBJ1-5; maybe TRBD1 (5 bases). The receptor was isolated from an adult with an advanced solid tumor such as melanoma, head and neck, liver or kidney cancer. Sequences were derived from CD4+ or CD8+ T cells sorted from blood, sampled in a trial of the OX40 agonist ivuxolimab. CDR3 coding DNA: TGTGCCAGCAGTTTTCAGGGTAATCAGCCCCAGCATTTT. Translating gives CASSFQGNQPQHF.